This TCR beta chain was identified during a study of control samples from healthy donors and cancer patients. Assay used: immunoSEQ multiplex PCR; TCRdb lists only in-frame clones, some missing. This table has around 130,000 clones, around 90% appearing once. The V and J ends lost 6 bases and 4 bases, in that order; junction bases with no gene match: 5. Germline-derived CDR1 and CDR2 are MRHNA and SNTAGT. The CDR3 has 13 residues. This receptor was taken from a man in his fifties or sixties in good health. The sample comprised blood. The rearrangement links TRBV6-4 to TRBJ1-2; 7 bases match TRBD1. The CDR3 sequence is CASSPGQFYGYTF. CDR3 bases: TGTGCCAGCAGCCCGGGACAGTTCTATGGCTACACCTTC.